The entry below gives a single T cell receptor (beta chain) sequence along with its context. Trimming removed 4 bases at V and 2 bases at J, with 8 bases between. Looked up from germline, CDR1 is SGHNT and CDR2 is YYREEE (reference sequence). This CDR3 is built from 13 residues. The record originates from a study of shared clonotypes between healthy human individuals. Sequencing used immunoSEQ multiplex PCR; TCRdb keeps in-frame clones, though not all of them. The sample includes 2 million to 2.5 million clones, 95% of them seen just once. This chain joins TRBV5-4 and TRBJ2-3; possibly TRBD2 for D (5 bases). The specimen was naive CD4+ T cells sorted from blood. Subset in this sample: CD45RA+ positively selected. The sequence was obtained from a man aged 18-30 years in good health. CDR3 sequence (DNA): TGTGCCAGCAGCCCCGGGGTCACAGATACGCAGTATTTT. This gives the protein CASSPGVTDTQYF.